Listed here are 30 T cell receptor beta chains from one sample, sequenced in a study of preoperative IRX-2 immunotherapy in early breast cancer. Sample treatment: preoperative locoregional IRX-2 cytokine immunotherapy. Sequencing used immunoSEQ multiplex PCR; TCRdb keeps in-frame clones, though not all of them. Here the sample spans roughly 2,100 clones, 80% to 85% being singletons. The source was tumor tissue, collected before IRX-2 immunotherapy. Receptors originate from a human donor with breast cancer.

The V gene is TRBV18, the J gene TRBJ2-7; 8 bases align to TRBD1. CDR3 size: 13 residues. The V and J ends lost 4 bases and 5 bases, in that order; junction bases with no gene match: 4. The germline V gene has CDR1 KGHSH and CDR2 LQKENI. The CDR3 here is CASSQGQDHEQYF. The DNA for the CDR3 is TGTGCCAGCTCACAGGGACAGGACCACGAGCAGTACTTC.

This chain links TRBV6-8 with TRBJ1-1; 11 nucleotides line up with TRBD1. Trimming took 5 bases from V and 5 from J; bases not matched to a gene: 7. This CDR3 spans 15 amino acids. CDR1 is MNHGY and CDR2 is SAAAGT in the germline V gene. The CDR3 DNA follows: TGTGCCAGCAGTCCGGACAGGGGGCTATGGACTGAAGCTTTCTTT. This codes for CASSPDRGLWTEAFF.

The chain uses TRBV10-2 and TRBJ2-5, with 11 bases matching TRBD2. V shed 7 bases, J shed 3 bases, and the junction held 7 bases outside the gene matches. This CDR3 region has 15 residues. The germline V gene has CDR1 WSHSY and CDR2 SAAADI. CDR3 nucleotides: TGCGCCAGCAACCAGGGGACTAGCGGAGAAGAGACCCAGTACTTC. Translating gives CASNQGTSGEETQYF.

The chain carries TRBV15 and TRBJ2-7; D tentatively reads TRBD1 or TRBD2 (6 bases each). CDR1 LNHNV and CDR2 YYDKDF come from the germline V gene (reference sequence). This CDR3 is 14 amino acids long. V was clipped by 1 base and J by 4 bases, with 11 bases between them. CDR3 in DNA: TGTGCCACCAGCAGAGGGGGGGCCAGTTACGAGCAGTACTTC. It yields the protein CATSRGGASYEQYF.

This clone was recorded once. This chain links TRBV11-3 with TRBJ2-7; the D gene is possibly TRBD1 (5 bases). The length of the CDR3 is 14 residues. The V gene's germline CDR1 is SGHNT and CDR2 YENEEA. Trimming shortened V by 3 bases and J by 2 bases, and 11 bases separated the two germline ends. The CDR3 spells CASSLAGKPYEQYF. The DNA for the CDR3 is TGTGCCAGCAGCTTGGCAGGGAAACCCTACGAGCAGTACTTC.

This clone was found a few times. The rearrangement links TRBV30 to TRBJ1-3, with D possibly TRBD1 on 6 matching bases. The V end was cut by 2 bases, the J end by 4 bases, with 21 bases between. Germline-derived CDR1 and CDR2 are GTSNPN and SVGIG (reference sequence). The CDR3 runs 17 residues. The CDR3 is CAWSSPFEGVPGNTIYF. CDR3 in DNA: TGTGCCTGGAGTTCACCCTTTGAGGGGGTCCCAGGAAACACCATATATTTT.

The chain joins TRBV28 to TRBJ2-3; 12 nucleotides align to TRBD2. The germline V gene encodes CDR1 MDHEN and CDR2 SYDVKM. V was pared by 2 bases and J by 4 bases, with 10 bases of the junction left unmatched. CDR3 length equals 18 residues. The CDR3 sequence: CASSLGSGLAGLPDTQYF. The CDR3 DNA is TGTGCCAGCAGTTTAGGTTCTGGACTAGCGGGATTGCCAGATACGCAGTATTTT. Complete variable domain (other parts from reference TRBV28 and TRBJ2-3): DVKVTQSSRYLVKRTGEKVFLECVQDMDHENMFWYRQDPGLGLRLIYFSYDVKMKEKGDIPEGYSVSREKKERFSLILESASTNQTSMYLCASSLGSGLAGLPDTQYFGPGTRLTVL.

The chain links TRBV6-8 to TRBJ1-6, with 8 bases that match TRBD1. Per the germline V gene, CDR1 is MNHGY and CDR2 is SAAAGT. V was clipped by 4 bases and J by 9 bases; unmatched bases: 8. CDR3 length: 15 residues. The CDR3 DNA sequence: TGTGCCAGCAGTTCAGTTGGACAGGGTGGTTCACCCCTCCACTTT. This codes for CASSSVGQGGSPLHF.

The chain combines TRBV15 with TRBJ2-2; unclear D gene. Germline V gene lookup returns CDR1 LNHNV and CDR2 YYDKDF (reference sequence). V shed 5 bases and J shed 5 bases, with 12 bases lying between them. This CDR3 has 14 amino acids. As DNA, the CDR3 is TGTGCCACCAGCTATGCCCGAGAAACCGGGGAGCTGTTTTTT. Translation gives CATSYARETGELFF.

The V call is TRBV14, the J call TRBJ1-1; no definite D call. Trimming pared 1 base from V and 6 bases from J, leaving 12 bases between. The CDR3 is made up of 14 amino acids. Looked up from germline, CDR1 is SGHDN and CDR2 is FVKESK. CDR3 residues: CASSQGTVEAEAFF. DNA of the CDR3: TGTGCCAGCAGCCAAGGGACGGTGGAGGCTGAAGCTTTCTTT. Drawing the rest from reference TRBV14 and TRBJ1-1, the complete variable domain is EAGVTQFPSHSVIEKGQTVTLRCDPISGHDNLYWYRRVMGKEIKFLLHFVKESKQDESGMPNNRFLAERTGGTYSTLKVQPAELEDSGVYFCASSQGTVEAEAFFGQGTRLTVV.

This clone was seen a single time. The rearrangement uses TRBV19 and TRBJ2-1, with D uncertain. Germline CDR1 reads LNHDA; CDR2 reads SQIVND (reference sequence). V lost 7 bases and J 3 bases, leaving 4 bases between the germline ends. The CDR3 loop spans 11 amino acids. The CDR3 DNA reads as TGTGCCAGTAACAGCTACAATGAGCAGTTCTTC. It translates to CASNSYNEQFF. The full variable domain, rest sourced from reference TRBV19 and TRBJ2-1, is DGGITQSPKYLFRKEGQNVTLSCEQNLNHDAMYWYRQDPGQGLRLIYYSQIVNDFQKGDIAEGYSVSREKKESFPLTVTSAQKNPTAFYLCASNSYNEQFFGPGTRLTVL.

This clone was picked up a small number of times. The genes are TRBV15 and TRBJ2-5; tentative D call: TRBD2 (6 bases). Germline CDR1 reads LNHNV; CDR2 reads YYDKDF (reference sequence). With 3 bases removed from V and 0 bases from J, the gap between germline ends came to 14 bases. The CDR3 consists of 16 residues. For the CDR3, the DNA is TGTGCCACCAGCAGCGCTAGACGGGGGTACCAAGAGACCCAGTACTTC. This translates into CATSSARRGYQETQYF.

This clone was detected only a few times. This chain connects TRBV30 to TRBJ1-3, with D maybe TRBD1 (5 bases). This CDR3 has 14 amino acids. Trimming removed 2 bases at V and 0 bases at J, with 8 bases between. Germline assignment: CDR1 GTSNPN and CDR2 SVGIG (reference sequence). The CDR3 sequence is CAWSQGYSGNTIYF. The CDR3 nucleotides read TGTGCCTGGAGTCAGGGATACTCTGGAAACACCATATATTTT.

CDR3 DNA: TGTGCCAGCAGCTTAGGAGGACAGACCCGTTTGGATACGCAGTATTTT. Protein: CASSLGGQTRLDTQYF. The chain has TRBV11-3 and TRBJ2-3; tentatively, D is TRBD1 (6 bases). The germline V gene encodes CDR1 SGHNT and CDR2 YENEEA. V lost 1 base to trimming and J lost 6 bases, with 17 bases between them. The CDR3 extends over 16 amino acids.

The chain has TRBV29-1 and TRBJ1-1; perhaps TRBD1 as D (6 bases). Trimming removed 5 bases from V and 6 bases from J, with 13 bases in between. Germline CDR1 reads SQVTM; CDR2 reads ANQGSEA. The CDR3 spans 12 residues. The CDR3 loop is CSVTRGEAEAFF. CDR3 DNA: TGCAGCGTTACCAGGGGCGAGGCTGAAGCTTTCTTT.

CDR3 sequence reads: CASSLDTSYQETQYF. Here the CDR3 DNA reads TGTGCCAGCAGCTTGGATACTTCGTACCAAGAGACCCAGTACTTC. The V call is TRBV11-3, the J call TRBJ2-5, with D unresolved. The V gene lost 3 bases and the J gene lost 0 bases, with 11 bases spanning the gap. The CDR3 contains 15 residues. The germline gives CDR1 SGHNT, CDR2 YENEEA.

The CDR3 loop reads CASSEARTGLGNPGANVLTF. CDR3 DNA: TGTGCCAGCAGTGAAGCCCGGACGGGGTTGGGTAACCCTGGGGCCAACGTCCTGACTTTC. This rearrangement joins TRBV6-1 to TRBJ2-6, with D tentatively TRBD2 (5 bases). Trimming pared 0 bases from V and 2 bases from J, leaving 20 bases between. The V gene's germline CDR1 is MNHNS and CDR2 SASEGT. This CDR3 spans 20 amino acids.

The V and J genes are TRBV19 and TRBJ1-2; 9 bases are a match to TRBD1. V shed 4 bases, J shed 7 bases, and the junction held 7 bases outside the gene matches. The germline gives CDR1 LNHDA, CDR2 SQIVND (reference sequence). CDR3 length: 14 amino acids. The CDR3: CASSTRGQGFGYTF. CDR3 in DNA: TGTGCCAGTAGTACCCGGGGACAGGGTTTTGGCTACACCTTC.

The V and J genes are TRBV12-5 and TRBJ1-5; D may be TRBD1 (6 bases). The CDR3 has 13 residues. Trimming cost V 5 bases and J 4 bases, with 9 bases left between them. Germline values: CDR1 LGHNT, CDR2 FRNRAP. The CDR3 DNA is TGTGCTAGTGGTATGGACAGTAATCAGCCCCAGCATTTT. This codes for CASGMDSNQPQHF.

The chain carries TRBV15 and TRBJ2-7; D not resolved. V was shortened by 0 bases and J by 2 bases, with 11 bases between the two germline ends. Germline V gives CDR1 LNHNV, CDR2 YYDKDF (reference sequence). The CDR3 runs 15 residues. CDR3 nucleotides: TGTGCCACCAGCAGAGATGGTCAGGCTGCCTACGAGCAGTACTTC. This translates into CATSRDGQAAYEQYF.

The genes are TRBV5-1 and TRBJ2-7, with 9 positions matching TRBD1. After removal of 3 bases from V and 9 bases from J, the junction contained 10 bases not matched to a gene. The CDR3 length is 14 residues. Germline loops: CDR1 SGHRS, CDR2 YFSETQ. As DNA, the CDR3 is TGCGCCAGCAGCTCTTCGGACAGGGGTTCGGGGCAGTACTTC. Translating it yields CASSSSDRGSGQYF.

V usage is TRBV6-8 and J usage is TRBJ1-2; no firm D call. The CDR3 is 12 residues long. The germline CDR1 and CDR2 sequences are MNHGY and SAAAGT. Deletions cut 0 bases from V and 8 bases from J, with 7 bases between. The CDR3 here is CASSYSLRGYTF. The CDR3 DNA follows: TGTGCCAGCAGTTACTCCTTGCGGGGCTACACCTTC.

The gene calls are TRBV12-5 and TRBJ1-1; D call uncertain. V lost 4 bases, J lost 3 bases, and 27 bases lay in between. Germline V lookup: CDR1 LGHNT, CDR2 FRNRAP. The CDR3 covers 19 residues. Here the CDR3 reads CASGSVRDGLSAKHTEAFF. The DNA for the CDR3 is TGTGCTAGTGGTTCCGTCCGAGACGGTCTGTCCGCGAAGCACACTGAAGCTTTCTTT.

The chain joins TRBV14 to TRBJ2-5; 13 positions agree with TRBD2. The CDR3 loop spans 16 amino acids. The junction had 8 bases not matched to a gene; V was cut back by 5 bases and J by 5 bases. Germline-derived CDR1 and CDR2 are SGHDN and FVKESK. Written as DNA, the CDR3 is TGTGCCAGCAGCTATTGGACTAGCGGGAGAATGGAGACCCAGTACTTC. Translating gives CASSYWTSGRMETQYF. The full variable domain, with the rest looked up from reference TRBV14 and TRBJ2-5, is EAGVTQFPSHSVIEKGQTVTLRCDPISGHDNLYWYRRVMGKEIKFLLHFVKESKQDESGMPNNRFLAERTGGTYSTLKVQPAELEDSGVYFCASSYWTSGRMETQYFGPGTRLLVL.

This clone was detected only a few times. The J gene is TRBJ2-6, the V gene TRBV11-3, with 10 bases identical to TRBD2. Germline CDR1 is SGHNT and CDR2 is YENEEA. This CDR3 has 20 residues. The ends lost 3 bases at V and 0 bases at J; junction bases unmatched: 11. DNA for the CDR3: TGTGCCAGCAGCTTGAAAGGTGGGACTAGCGAGAGCTCTGGGGCCAACGTCCTGACTTTC. The encoded protein is CASSLKGGTSESSGANVLTF.

The J gene is TRBJ1-6, the V gene TRBV7-6; D remains ambiguous. The germline V and J ends were trimmed by 5 bases and 3 bases, with 8 bases remaining between them. The CDR3 loop spans 14 amino acids. Looked up from germline, CDR1 is SGHVS and CDR2 is FNYEAQ. The chain's CDR3 is CASSPTLYNSPLHF. As DNA, the CDR3 is TGTGCCAGCAGCCCTACCCTCTATAATTCACCCCTCCACTTT.

The chain joins TRBV18 to TRBJ1-3; 8 nucleotides match TRBD1. V dropped 6 bases and J dropped 6; count of bases not matched to a gene: 13. Germline CDR1 reads KGHSH; CDR2 reads LQKENI. CDR3 length: 16 residues. CDR3 in amino acids: CASSQRPGTGENTIYF. The CDR3 region has the DNA TGTGCCAGCTCCCAGCGACCCGGGACAGGAGAAAACACCATATATTTT.

The genes are TRBV6-8 and TRBJ2-7; 10 bases agree with TRBD2. Germline V gives CDR1 MNHGY, CDR2 SAAAGT. There are 19 residues in the CDR3. The V segment lost 0 bases and the J segment 5 bases; nucleotides outside the gene matches: 16. DNA for the CDR3: TGTGCCAGCAGTTACTCGACGTTCGGAGTAAGCGGGGGGGATAACGAGCAGTACTTC. Protein product: CASSYSTFGVSGGDNEQYF.

As to this clone: The sample has other DNA sequences that encode this CDR3 too. V gene TRBV19 combines with J gene TRBJ1-5; 10 bases map to TRBD1. Germline values: CDR1 LNHDA, CDR2 SQIVND (reference sequence). The ends lost 5 bases at V and 0 bases at J; junction bases unmatched: 7. This CDR3 spans 17 amino acids. The CDR3 protein is CASSPRDRGSSNQPQHF. CDR3 nucleotide sequence: TGTGCCAGTAGTCCCCGGGACAGGGGTTCTAGCAATCAGCCCCAGCATTTT.

The count of this clone is one. The V call is TRBV6-8, the J call TRBJ2-3; 11 bases map to TRBD2. There are 16 residues in the CDR3. Germline CDR1 MNHGY, CDR2 SAAAGT. The V segment lost 5 bases and the J segment 1 base; nucleotides outside the gene matches: 5. The CDR3 DNA is TGTGCCAGCAGTGAGACTAGCGGGGATCGCACAGATACGCAGTATTTT. As protein: CASSETSGDRTDTQYF.